Listed below are T cell receptor beta chains from one sample, sequenced in a study of blood T cell repertoires in COVID-19. Measured with immunoSEQ multiplex PCR; TCRdb has only the in-frame clones, and not every one. Of 200,000 to 250,000 clones in the sample, under 90% were seen once. Sequencing was carried out using peripheral blood. These receptors all come from a man aged 45-65 years with acute or convalescent COVID-19. The CDR3 runs from the conserved cysteine through the conserved F or W. A D gene is named only where the DNA matches it firmly. A row's size may be missing; if present it is once, few, many or a size class.

>TRBV11-2|NA|TRBD2|TRBJ2-3
TGTGCCAGCAGCGCCGGGAGGGGGGGAGGTAGGGCAGATACGCAGTATTTT
CASSAGRGGGRADTQYF
>TRBV6-5|NA|NA|TRBJ1-2
TGTGCCAGCAGTTTGGACAGCCTCAACTATGGCTACACCTTC
CASSLDSLNYGYTF
>TRBV12-3/TRBV12-4|NA|NA|TRBJ1-1
TGTGCCAGCAGTTTCAGCGTGTCCACTGAAGCTTTCTTT
CASSFSVSTEAFF
>TRBV7-2|NA|NA|TRBJ1-5
TGTGCCAGCAGCTCCAGGGTAGGCAATCAGCCCCAGCATTTT
CASSSRVGNQPQHF
>TRBV27|once|TRBD1|TRBJ1-1
TGTGCCAGCAGCCCCCGGGACAGGGGGTGGAACACTGAAGCTTTCTTT
CASSPRDRGWNTEAFF
>TRBV30|NA|TRBD1|TRBJ1-6
TGTGCCTGGAGTAACAGGGGAAGATCACCCCTCCACTTT
CAWSNRGRSPLHF
>TRBV7-9|NA|NA|TRBJ1-1
TGTGCCAGCAGCTTAGTTTACGGGGGTACTGAAGCTTTCTTT
CASSLVYGGTEAFF
>TRBV7-9|NA|NA|TRBJ2-1
TGTGCCAGCAGCTCCAAGGGACTCCTCAGCAATGAGCAGTTCTTC
CASSSKGLLSNEQFF
>TRBV19|NA|NA|TRBJ2-7
TGTGCCAGTAGTATGGCCTCGACAGGCTCCTACGAGCAGTACTTC
CASSMASTGSYEQYF
>TRBV5-6|NA|TRBD1|TRBJ1-1
TGTGCCAGCAGTAGGCCCGGGACAGGCAACACTGAAGCTTTCTTT
CASSRPGTGNTEAFF
>TRBV5-6|NA|NA|TRBJ1-1
TGTGCCAGCAGCTTGGTCGACAGCGAAGCTTTCTTT
CASSLVDSEAFF
>TRBV19|NA|NA|TRBJ1-5
TGTGCCAGTAGTATTGAGGCCAGCAATCAGCCCCAGCATTTT
CASSIEASNQPQHF
>TRBV9|NA|NA|TRBJ2-1
TGTGCCAGCAGCGCCTTGGACCCGGTGCGGGATGAGCAGTTCTTC
CASSALDPVRDEQFF
>TRBV6-5|NA|NA|TRBJ1-5
TGTGCCAGCAGTCAAACCCTACCCCAGCATTTT
CASSQTLPQHF
>TRBV18|NA|TRBD1|TRBJ1-2
TGTGCCAGCTCACGCGGACAGGGGACGGATGGCTACACCTTC
CASSRGQGTDGYTF
>TRBV7-2|NA|NA|TRBJ1-2
TGTGCCAGCAGCTTAGTTACAGACTATGGCTACACCTTC
CASSLVTDYGYTF
>TRBV21-1|NA|NA|TRBJ2-5
TGTGCCAGCAGCAAAGTAGGGGACCAGAGGACAGGGGGTTGTCAAGAGACCCAGTACTTC
CASSKVGDQRTGGCQETQYF
>TRBV6-5|NA|TRBD1|TRBJ1-3
TGTGCCAGCAGCGGGGACAGATACTCTGGAAACACCATATATTTT
CASSGDRYSGNTIYF
>TRBV18|NA|NA|TRBJ2-5
TGTGCCAGCTCAGATTCGGCGGGTGGGGAGACCCAGTACTTC
CASSDSAGGETQYF
>TRBV6-5|few|TRBD1|TRBJ1-1
TGTGCCAGCAGTTTTGGACAGGGGGGGACTGAAGCTTTCTTT
CASSFGQGGTEAFF
>TRBV6-6|few|TRBD1|TRBJ2-1
TGTGCCAGCAGTCCGCGGACAGGCATTTATAATGAGCAGTTCTTC
CASSPRTGIYNEQFF
>TRBV18|NA|TRBD2|TRBJ2-7
TGTGCCAGCTCACAATACGACGCCGCTAGCGGGAAATACTTC
CASSQYDAASGKYF
>TRBV9|NA|TRBD1|TRBJ1-2
TGTGCCAGCAACGACAGGGGGCCCTATGGCTACACCTTC
CASNDRGPYGYTF
>TRBV28|NA|TRBD1|TRBJ1-1
TGTGCCACCGGGACAGCCACTGAAGCTTTCTTT
CATGTATEAFF
>TRBV19|NA|TRBD1|TRBJ2-7
TGTGCCAGTAGTCCCCATCACAGGGGCATCTCCTACGAGCAGTACTTC
CASSPHHRGISYEQYF
>TRBV6-5|NA|TRBD1|TRBJ1-2
TGTGCCAGCACCACAGGGGTGCCCACTTTCTATGGCTACACCTTC
CASTTGVPTFYGYTF
>TRBV5-1|NA|TRBD1|TRBJ2-5
TGCGCCAGCAGCTTAGGGGGCGGGGAGACCCAGTACTTC
CASSLGGGETQYF
>TRBV5-5|NA|TRBD1|TRBJ1-5
TGTGCCAGCAGCCCGGGACAGGGCGAAAATCAGCCCCAGCATTTT
CASSPGQGENQPQHF
>TRBV10-3|NA|NA|TRBJ1-3
TGTGCCATCAGTGACAACAGGCATCTCTCTGGAAACACCATATATTTT
CAISDNRHLSGNTIYF
>TRBV5-1|NA|TRBD2|TRBJ2-2
TGCGCCAGCAGCTTGGCAAGCGGGATCGAGACCGGGGAGCTGTTTTTT
CASSLASGIETGELFF
>TRBV12-5|NA|NA|TRBJ1-5
TGTGCTAGTGCCTCCCCCGGGGGGAGCAATCAGCCCCAGCATTTT
CASASPGGSNQPQHF
>TRBV6-6|once|TRBD1|TRBJ1-3
TGTGCCAGCAGGAACACAGGGGGTAGAGGAAACACCATATATTTT
CASRNTGGRGNTIYF
>TRBV19|NA|NA|TRBJ1-6
TGTGCCAGTAGTATAAACGGGGTGATCAACTCACCCCTCCACTTT
CASSINGVINSPLHF
>TRBV11-3|NA|TRBD2|TRBJ2-1
TGTGCCAGCAGCTCAGGGCGGGGGAGCAATGAGCAGTTCTTC
CASSSGRGSNEQFF
>TRBV7-8|NA|NA|TRBJ1-5
TGTGCCAGCAGCTTAGAAGGGCCTACTGGGAGGCAGCCCCAGCATTTT
CASSLEGPTGRQPQHF
>TRBV7-2|NA|NA|TRBJ2-5
TGTGCCAGCAGACCAAAAATCCAGATAGAGACCCAGTACTTC
CASRPKIQIETQYF
>TRBV6-5|once|TRBD1|TRBJ1-1
TGTGCCAGCAGTTTAGGGGACAGGAACACTGAAGCTTTCTTT
CASSLGDRNTEAFF
>TRBV7-2|NA|TRBD1|TRBJ1-1
TGTGCCAGCAGCTTAAATGCGGGGACAGGAGGGATGAACACTGAAGCTTTCTTT
CASSLNAGTGGMNTEAFF
>TRBV24-1|NA|NA|TRBJ2-3
TGTGCCACCAGTCTGGGGGGTACTAGCACAGATACGCAGTATTTT
CATSLGGTSTDTQYF
>TRBV19|NA|NA|TRBJ1-2
TGTGCCAGTACCCCCGGAATCGAGGGAACCTATGGCTACACCTTC
CASTPGIEGTYGYTF
>TRBV10-3|NA|NA|TRBJ1-5
TGTGCCATCAGTGAGCCGCCGGGGCAGCCCCAGCATTTT
CAISEPPGQPQHF
>TRBV21-1|NA|NA|TRBJ1-1
TGTGCCAGCAGCGATGGACGGGGGAACACTGAAGCTTTCTTT
CASSDGRGNTEAFF
>TRBV5-1|NA|NA|TRBJ1-5
TGCGCCAGCAGCTTGGACGGGACTTCTCATCAGCCCCAGCATTTT
CASSLDGTSHQPQHF
>TRBV6-5|NA|NA|TRBJ1-1
TGTGCCAGCAGAAAACGGGGGAGGAACACTGAAGCTTTCTTT
CASRKRGRNTEAFF
>TRBV25-1|few|TRBD1|TRBJ1-4
TGTGCCAGCAGTGGAGACAGGGGGCGAACTAATGAAAAACTGTTTTTT
CASSGDRGRTNEKLFF
>TRBV7-9|NA|TRBD1|TRBJ1-5
TGTGCCAGCAGCTACGGGACAGGGAAACAGCCCCAGCATTTT
CASSYGTGKQPQHF
>TRBV9|NA|TRBD2|TRBJ2-7
TGTGCCAGCAGCGTAGGGGGAGCGGGGGGCTCCTCGGGCTACGAGCAGTACTTC
CASSVGGAGGSSGYEQYF
>TRBV10-1|NA|TRBD1|TRBJ1-5
TGCGCCAGCAACCAGGACAGGGGGCGCGGGTATAGCAATCAGCCCCAGCATTTT
CASNQDRGRGYSNQPQHF
>TRBV3-1/TRBV3-2|NA|NA|TRBJ1-2
TGTGCCAGTTCTAATATGCAGGGGAAGGGTGGCTACACCTTC
CASSNMQGKGGYTF
>TRBV14|NA|NA|TRBJ1-3
TGTGCCAGCAGCCAACTACGAAACACCATATATTTT
CASSQLRNTIYF
>TRBV29-1|NA|NA|TRBJ2-1
TGCAGCGTTGAGCAACTAGGGAATGAGCAGTTCTTC
CSVEQLGNEQFF
>TRBV25-1|NA|NA|TRBJ1-3
TGTGCCAGCAGTGAATTCGGGGGAACCGGAAACACCATATATTTT
CASSEFGGTGNTIYF
>TRBV5-1|once|TRBD2|TRBJ2-3
TGCGCCAGCAGCGGGCTAGCGGGGGGACACACAGATACGCAGTATTTT
CASSGLAGGHTDTQYF
>TRBV10-2|NA|NA|TRBJ2-1
TGCGCCAGCAGTGAGTCCGGGACTGGTTCCTACAATGAGCAGTTCTTC
CASSESGTGSYNEQFF
>TRBV2|NA|NA|TRBJ2-6
TGTGCCAGCAGTGAATTACAGGGATTAGGGGCCAACGTCCTGACTTTC
CASSELQGLGANVLTF
>TRBV5-5|few|NA|TRBJ2-1
TGTGCCAGCAGCGAGGGACAACTATACAATGAGCAGTTCTTC
CASSEGQLYNEQFF
>TRBV6-5|NA|NA|TRBJ1-2
TGTGCCAGCAGCCGGCAAACAGGGAACTATGGCTACACCTTC
CASSRQTGNYGYTF
>TRBV10-3|NA|NA|TRBJ1-6
TGTGCCATCAGTGTACAGGGACGAGATTCACCCCTCCACTTT
CAISVQGRDSPLHF
>TRBV5-6|NA|NA|TRBJ1-1
TGTGCCAGCAGCTTGAATTTGGGGCCCGGCACTGAAGCTTTCTTT
CASSLNLGPGTEAFF